This TCR beta chain was found in a study of T-cell reconstitution after alpha-beta-depleted transplantation in children (dated by TCRdb to 2016 to 2017). Background on the whole study: Using TCR repertoire profiling, the study followed T-cell immune reconstitution in a quantitative way in children after TCRalphabeta/CD19-depleted allogeneic hematopoietic cell transplantation.

Library preparation used PCR. Data came from an Illumina HiSeq 2500. TCR library preparation used molecular barcoding, with unique molecular identifiers applied to normalize quantification of the TCRbeta repertoire. The public sequencing data were trimmed at Q25 with fastp and processed into clonotypes with MiXCR by TCRdb, which kept only in-frame beta chains. Each entry is one CDR3 protein sequence, shown with its most common DNA and genes. The sample data list 260,000 or so distinct CDR3 sequences, and 12% of these were observed just once. The ten largest clones represent around 2.5% of the sample. The cysteine opens and the phenylalanine closes a CDR3 of 16 amino acids. The sequence is cut down to CDR3 DNA, 48 bases in frame from base 1. The germline V gene provides CDR1 SGHDN and CDR2 FVKESK. Trimming accounts for 0 bases at V and 6 bases at J, while the number of junction bases matched to no gene is 11.

In regard to this clonotype: There is no known antigen for this receptor. No much larger clone is present one base from it, and per-base qualities are unavailable.

Material: PBMCs from the stem cell graft donor, obtained from the stem cell graft. The chain uses TRBV14 and TRBJ2-7, and 7 junctional nucleotides match TRBD1. The receptor comes from a human donor who donated a stem cell graft to a child with acute lymphoblastic leukemia. The CDR3 corresponds to CASSQDSGRGSSEQYF. The DNA is as follows: TGTGCCAGCAGCCAAGATTCCGGCAGGGGGTCATCCGAGCAGTACTTC.